This TCR beta chain was documented in a study of shared clonotypes between healthy human individuals. Profiling relied on immunoSEQ multiplex PCR, and the TCRdb table lists in-frame clones only, not all of them. This table has over a million clones, roughly 96% appearing once. The CDR3 length is 12 residues. V lost 3 bases and J lost 4, with 8 bases in between. The germline V gene encodes CDR1 SGHDT and CDR2 YYEEEE. Points on this clone: This CDR3 is also generated by other DNA sequences in the sample.

A CD45RA-negative memory subset and a CD45RA+ naive subset were separated from the CD4+ cells. The gene calls are TRBV5-6 and TRBJ2-7; D remains ambiguous. Specimen: naive CD4+ T cells sorted from blood. Noted subset: CD45RA+ positively selected. The sequence came from a man between 25 and 39 years old in good health. The CDR3, as DNA: TGTGCCAGCAGCTCTTTGAAGTACGAGCAGTACTTC. Translated: CASSSLKYEQYF.